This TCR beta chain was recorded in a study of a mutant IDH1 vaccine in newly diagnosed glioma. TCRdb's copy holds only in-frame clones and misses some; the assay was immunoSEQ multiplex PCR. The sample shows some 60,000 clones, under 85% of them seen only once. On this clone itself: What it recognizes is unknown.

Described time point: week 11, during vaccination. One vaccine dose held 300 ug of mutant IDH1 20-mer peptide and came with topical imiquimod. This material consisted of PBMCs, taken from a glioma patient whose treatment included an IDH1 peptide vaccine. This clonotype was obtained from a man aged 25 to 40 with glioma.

The CDR3 loop reads CASSWAGGPSTDTQYF. CDR3 nucleotide sequence: TGTGCCAGCAGCTGGGCCGGGGGCCCTTCCACAGATACGCAGTATTTT. This chain joins TRBV7-3 and TRBJ2-3; perhaps D is TRBD1 or TRBD2 (6 bases each). Per germline, CDR1 SGHTA and CDR2 FQGTGA. V lost 4 bases and J 2 bases, leaving 16 bases between the germline ends. The CDR3 sequence is 16 residues long. The complete variable domain, with remaining parts taken from reference TRBV7-3 and TRBJ2-3, reads GAGVSQTPSNKVTEKGKYVELRCDPISGHTALYWYRQSLGQGPEFLIYFQGTGAADDSGLPNDRFFAVRPEGSVSTLKIQRTERGDSAVYLCASSWAGGPSTDTQYFGPGTRLTVL.